This T cell receptor beta chain was observed in a study of shared clonotypes between healthy human individuals. At the level of the study: Sampling drew on donors who were two women and a few men aged 18 to 49.

This clone was recorded a few times. The CDR3 contains 17 residues. The junction had 3 bases not matched to a gene; V was cut back by 5 bases and J by 2 bases. Germline values: CDR1 SGHAT, CDR2 FQNNGV. The assay was immunoSEQ multiplex PCR, and TCRdb's table has in-frame clones only and misses some. Of fewer than 400,000 clones detected, roughly 70% appear once; the ten largest clones hold 10% to 13%. This TCR was recovered from a man aged 30 to 45 in good health. Sequenced: memory CD4+ T cells sorted from blood. Subset meaning: CD45RA-negative fraction. V usage is TRBV11-2 and J usage is TRBJ2-1, with 16 nucleotides matching TRBD2. The CDR3 loop reads CASSIGTSGGAYNEQFF. CDR3 in DNA: TGTGCCAGCAGCATCGGGACTAGCGGGGGGGCCTACAATGAGCAGTTCTTC.